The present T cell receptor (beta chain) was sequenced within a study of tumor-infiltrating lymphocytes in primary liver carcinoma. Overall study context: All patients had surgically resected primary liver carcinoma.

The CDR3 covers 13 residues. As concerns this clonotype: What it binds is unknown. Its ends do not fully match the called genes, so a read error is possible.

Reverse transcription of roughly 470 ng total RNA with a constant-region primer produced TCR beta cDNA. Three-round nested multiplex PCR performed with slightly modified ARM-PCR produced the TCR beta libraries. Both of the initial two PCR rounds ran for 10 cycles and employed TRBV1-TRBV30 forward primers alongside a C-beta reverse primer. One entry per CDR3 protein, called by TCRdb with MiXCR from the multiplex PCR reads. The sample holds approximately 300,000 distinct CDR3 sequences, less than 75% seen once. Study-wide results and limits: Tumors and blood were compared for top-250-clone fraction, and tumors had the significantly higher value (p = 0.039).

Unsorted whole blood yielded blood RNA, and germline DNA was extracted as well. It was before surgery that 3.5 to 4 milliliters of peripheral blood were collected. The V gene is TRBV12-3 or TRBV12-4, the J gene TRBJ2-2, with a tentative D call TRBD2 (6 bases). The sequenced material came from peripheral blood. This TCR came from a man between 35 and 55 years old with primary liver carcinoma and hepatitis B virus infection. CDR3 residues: CTSSPRESGEPFF. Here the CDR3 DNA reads TGTACCAGCAGCCCCCGGGAGTCCGGGGAGCCGTTTTTT.